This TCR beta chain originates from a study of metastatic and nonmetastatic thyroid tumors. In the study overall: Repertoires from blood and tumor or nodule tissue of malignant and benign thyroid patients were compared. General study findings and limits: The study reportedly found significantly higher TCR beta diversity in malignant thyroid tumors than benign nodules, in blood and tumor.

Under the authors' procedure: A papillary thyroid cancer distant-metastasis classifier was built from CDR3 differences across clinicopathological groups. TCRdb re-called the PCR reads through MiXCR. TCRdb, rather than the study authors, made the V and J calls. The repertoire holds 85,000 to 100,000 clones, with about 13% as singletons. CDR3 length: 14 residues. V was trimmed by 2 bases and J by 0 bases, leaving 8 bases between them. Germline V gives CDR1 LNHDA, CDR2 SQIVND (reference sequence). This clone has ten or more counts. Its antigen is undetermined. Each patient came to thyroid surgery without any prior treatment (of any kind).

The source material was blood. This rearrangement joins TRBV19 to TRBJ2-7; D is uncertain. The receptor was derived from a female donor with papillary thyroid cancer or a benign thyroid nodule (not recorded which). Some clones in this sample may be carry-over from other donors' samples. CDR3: CASSITGVSYEQYF. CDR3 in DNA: TGTGCCAGTAGTATAACTGGGGTCTCCTACGAGCAGTACTTC.